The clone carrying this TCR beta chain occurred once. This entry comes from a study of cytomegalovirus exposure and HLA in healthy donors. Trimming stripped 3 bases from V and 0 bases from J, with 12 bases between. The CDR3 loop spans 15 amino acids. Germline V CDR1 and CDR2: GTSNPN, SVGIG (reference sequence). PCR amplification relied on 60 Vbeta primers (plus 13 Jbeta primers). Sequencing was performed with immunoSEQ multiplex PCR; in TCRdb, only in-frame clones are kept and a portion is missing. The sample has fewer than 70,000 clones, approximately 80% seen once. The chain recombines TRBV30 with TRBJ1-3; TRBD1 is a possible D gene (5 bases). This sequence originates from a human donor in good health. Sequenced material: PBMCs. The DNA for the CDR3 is TGTGCCTGGAGCAAAGGGGACTACTCTGGAAACACCATATATTTT. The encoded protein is CAWSKGDYSGNTIYF.